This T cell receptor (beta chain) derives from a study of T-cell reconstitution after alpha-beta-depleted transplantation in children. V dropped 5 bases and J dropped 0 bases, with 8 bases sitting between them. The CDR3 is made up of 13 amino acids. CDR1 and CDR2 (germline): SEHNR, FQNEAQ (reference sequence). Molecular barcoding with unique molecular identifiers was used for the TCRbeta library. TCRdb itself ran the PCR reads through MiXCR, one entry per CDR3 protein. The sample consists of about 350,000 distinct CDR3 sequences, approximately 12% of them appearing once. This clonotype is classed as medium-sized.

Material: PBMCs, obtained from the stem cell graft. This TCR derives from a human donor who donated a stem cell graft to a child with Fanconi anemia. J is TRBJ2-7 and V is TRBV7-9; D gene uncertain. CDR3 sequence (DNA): TGTGCCAGCAGCATAGATAACTCCTACGAGCAGTACTTC. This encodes CASSIDNSYEQYF.